This note documents a single T cell receptor (beta chain) sequence. Its antigen is undetermined. Germline V lookup: CDR1 LNHDA, CDR2 SQIVND (reference sequence). Trimming took off 9 bases at V and 9 bases at J, with 15 bases between the two ends. This CDR3 spans 12 amino acids. This entry comes from a study of cytomegalovirus exposure and HLA in healthy donors. Measured with immunoSEQ multiplex PCR; TCRdb has only the in-frame clones, and not every one. The table lists approximately 150,000 clones, about nine tenths of them singletons. Regarding the study as a whole: Cytomegalovirus association was assigned to some 160 TCR beta chains.

The sequence came from a man aged 18 to 29 in good health and CMV-seropositive. The chain recombines TRBV19 with TRBJ1-5; D perhaps matches TRBD1 (6 bases). Sequencing was done on a sample of PBMCs. The CDR3 here is CASTDSLSPQHF. The CDR3 nucleotides read TGTGCCAGCACGGACAGCTTATCGCCCCAGCATTTT. Drawing the rest from reference TRBV19 and TRBJ1-5, the complete variable domain is DGGITQSPKYLFRKEGQNVTLSCEQNLNHDAMYWYRQDPGQGLRLIYYSQIVNDFQKGDIAEGYSVSREKKESFPLTVTSAQKNPTAFYLCASTDSLSPQHFGDGTRLSIL.